A selection of T cell receptor beta chains follows, all from one sample in a study of shared clonotypes between healthy human individuals. Libraries were prepared by immunoSEQ multiplex PCR; TCRdb keeps only in-frame clonotypes and omits some of them. The repertoire consists of 500,000 to 550,000 clones, with approximately 95% occurring once and the leading ten covering 0.05% to 0.07%. Sequenced: naive CD4+ T cells sorted from blood. The receptor set was obtained from a woman under 40 in good health. CDR3s include the opening cysteine and the closing phenylalanine or tryptophan. A D gene is named only where the DNA matches it firmly. Size is stated for part of the rows, as once, few or many counts, or as a class when the clone is expanded.

size	V	J	D	CDR3	DNA
.	TRBV14	TRBJ2-3	.	CASSQGVFTDTQYF	TGTGCCAGCAGCCAAGGTGTGTTTACAGATACGCAGTATTTT
.	TRBV27	TRBJ1-2	.	CASSPTGDYGYTF	TGTGCCAGCAGCCCTACAGGTGACTATGGCTACACCTTC
.	TRBV7-9	TRBJ2-7	TRBD2	CASSRLTSGRSEQYF	TGTGCCAGCAGTCGCCTTACTAGCGGGAGAAGCGAGCAGTACTTC
.	TRBV9	TRBJ1-3	.	CASSARGDIGNTIYF	TGTGCCAGCAGCGCTCGAGGGGATATTGGAAACACCATATATTTT
.	TRBV5-1	TRBJ2-5	TRBD2	CASSLASNSGRGETQYF	TGCGCCAGCAGCTTGGCCAGTAATAGCGGGAGGGGAGAGACCCAGTACTTC
.	TRBV28	TRBJ2-7	TRBD1	CASSFGTGGFQYF	TGTGCCAGCAGTTTCGGGACAGGGGGCTTCCAGTACTTC
once	TRBV5-1	TRBJ2-7	.	CASSLGPGLNGEQYF	TGCGCCAGCAGCTTGGGCCCAGGGCTCAATGGCGAGCAGTACTTC
.	TRBV27	TRBJ2-7	TRBD2	CASSLWATSTYEQYF	TGTGCCAGCAGTTTATGGGCGACTAGCACCTACGAGCAGTACTTC
.	TRBV28	TRBJ1-1	.	CASSLDRSQLYSNTEAFF	TGTGCCAGCAGTTTAGACAGAAGCCAACTGTATTCGAACACTGAAGCTTTCTTT
.	TRBV5-5	TRBJ2-1	.	CASSLLTEGTSGQFF	TGTGCCAGCAGCTTGTTGACAGAGGGGACTTCGGGGCAGTTCTTC
.	TRBV11-2	TRBJ2-7	TRBD2	CASSFGLAGAYEQYF	TGTGCCAGCAGCTTCGGACTAGCGGGAGCCTACGAGCAGTACTTC
.	TRBV19	TRBJ1-1	TRBD1	CASSIDLRTGARSTEAFF	TGTGCCAGTAGTATAGATCTAAGGACAGGGGCGAGGAGCACTGAAGCTTTCTTT
.	TRBV19	TRBJ2-1	.	CASTKTSQGTDNEQFF	TGTGCCAGTACGAAAACCTCCCAGGGCACCGACAATGAGCAGTTCTTC
.	TRBV5-1	TRBJ1-2	.	CASSLSLGTGYTF	TGCGCCAGCAGCTTGTCGCTCGGGACCGGCTACACCTTC
once	TRBV28	TRBJ2-7	.	CASGHLYEQYF	TGTGCCAGCGGTCATCTATACGAGCAGTACTTC
.	TRBV27	TRBJ1-2	TRBD1	CASSDRGFSGYTF	TGTGCCAGCAGTGACAGGGGGTTTAGTGGCTACACCTTC
few	TRBV28	TRBJ1-1	.	CASRSGMNTEAFF	TGTGCCAGCAGATCAGGGATGAACACTGAAGCTTTCTTT
.	TRBV18	TRBJ2-1	TRBD2	CASSSTLAGDNEQFF	TGTGCCAGCTCATCAACCCTAGCGGGAGACAATGAGCAGTTCTTC
once	TRBV5-1	TRBJ1-1	.	CASSLIGPVEAFF	TGCGCCAGCAGCCTGATCGGACCCGTTGAAGCTTTCTTT
.	TRBV28	TRBJ2-5	.	CASSGEVETQYF	TGTGCCAGCAGTGGCGAGGTAGAGACCCAGTACTTC
.	TRBV30	TRBJ1-1	.	CAWVQQGAAEAFF	TGTGCCTGGGTACAACAGGGAGCGGCTGAAGCTTTCTTT
.	TRBV18	TRBJ2-3	TRBD2	CASSPPGLGATDTQYF	TGTGCCAGCTCACCACCGGGACTAGGCGCCACAGATACGCAGTATTTT
.	TRBV18	TRBJ2-1	TRBD1	CASSPGTGFYNEQFF	TGTGCCAGCTCACCCGGGACAGGGTTTTACAATGAGCAGTTCTTC
.	TRBV29-1	TRBJ1-1	.	CSVEKGLNTEAFF	TGCAGCGTTGAAAAGGGACTTAACACTGAAGCTTTCTTT
.	TRBV6-5	TRBJ2-6	.	CASSFRVAGANVLTF	TGTGCCAGCAGTTTCAGGGTTGCTGGGGCCAACGTCCTGACTTTC
.	TRBV4-1	TRBJ2-2	TRBD2	CASSQPPIAGGNTGELFF	TGCGCCAGCAGCCAACCACCGATAGCGGGAGGAAACACCGGGGAGCTGTTTTTT
few	TRBV5-4	TRBJ1-3	.	CASSGGGTADTIYF	TGTGCCAGCAGTGGTGGAGGGACGGCGGACACCATATATTTT
.	TRBV11-2	TRBJ2-7	.	CASSRARGAQYF	TGTGCCAGCAGCCGCGCCAGGGGTGCGCAGTACTTC
.	TRBV11-2	TRBJ2-3	TRBD2	CASLLAGVGPDTQYF	TGTGCCAGCCTACTAGCGGGGGTAGGCCCTGATACGCAGTATTTT
.	TRBV30	TRBJ2-7	TRBD2	CAWSVPSGSYEQYF	TGTGCCTGGAGTGTACCTAGCGGGAGCTACGAGCAGTACTTC
.	TRBV9	TRBJ2-3	.	CASSAIDSTDTQYF	TGTGCCAGCAGCGCCATTGACAGCACAGATACGCAGTATTTT
.	TRBV5-4	TRBJ1-4	TRBD1	CASSPGQVYGEKLFF	TGTGCCAGCAGCCCGGGACAGGTTTATGGTGAAAAACTGTTTTTT
.	TRBV27	TRBJ1-4	TRBD1	CASSAWDRGEKLFF	TGTGCCAGCAGCGCATGGGACAGGGGTGAAAAACTGTTTTTT
.	TRBV5-1	TRBJ2-7	TRBD1	CASSWGDRDSYEQYF	TGCGCCAGCAGCTGGGGGGACAGGGACTCCTACGAGCAGTACTTC
.	TRBV27	TRBJ1-1	.	CASSRVWGADNTEAFF	TGTGCCAGCAGTCGCGTCTGGGGGGCCGATAACACTGAAGCTTTCTTT
.	TRBV10-1	TRBJ1-2	.	CASGDLYGYTF	TGCGCCAGCGGGGACTTATATGGCTACACCTTC
.	TRBV6-1	TRBJ2-1	.	CASTGWREQFF	TGTGCCAGCACTGGGTGGCGGGAGCAGTTCTTC
.	TRBV4-1	TRBJ2-5	TRBD1	CASSQDKGQGGETQYF	TGCGCCAGCAGCCAAGATAAGGGACAGGGTGGGGAGACCCAGTACTTC
.	TRBV27	TRBJ2-3	.	CASSSRRPDTQYF	TGTGCCAGCAGTTCTAGGAGGCCGGATACGCAGTATTTT
.	TRBV13	TRBJ1-3	.	CASSYAVYSGNTIYF	TGTGCCAGCAGCTACGCAGTTTACTCTGGAAACACCATATATTTT
.	TRBV28	TRBJ2-7	.	CASTDIPSSYEQYF	TGTGCCAGCACCGACATCCCCAGCTCCTACGAGCAGTACTTC
.	TRBV1	TRBJ2-7	.	CTSSQSNHGRVEQYF	TGCACCAGCAGCCAAAGCAACCATGGGAGGGTCGAGCAGTACTTC
.	TRBV5-4	TRBJ1-3	TRBD1	CASSLGTGDLRVSGNTIYF	TGTGCCAGCAGCTTGGGTACAGGGGACTTGCGGGTCTCTGGAAACACCATATATTTT
.	TRBV14	TRBJ2-7	.	CASSPDFTYEQYF	TGTGCCAGCAGCCCCGACTTTACCTACGAGCAGTACTTC
.	TRBV28	TRBJ2-7	.	CASRGIYEQYF	TGTGCCAGCCGGGGGATCTACGAGCAGTACTTC
.	TRBV5-1	TRBJ2-1	.	CASSLTAADHYNEQFF	TGCGCCAGCAGCTTGACCGCGGCGGACCACTACAATGAGCAGTTCTTC
.	TRBV7-9	TRBJ2-5	.	CASSFGGETQYF	TGTGCCAGCAGCTTCGGGGGAGAGACCCAGTACTTC
.	TRBV18	TRBJ2-3	.	CASSDQGDTQYF	TGTGCCAGCTCAGATCAAGGGGATACGCAGTATTTT
.	TRBV7-8	TRBJ2-7	.	CASSLEEEQYF	TGTGCCAGCAGCTTAGAGGAGGAGCAGTACTTC
.	TRBV10-3	TRBJ2-2	.	CAISERESTGELFF	TGTGCCATCAGTGAGAGGGAGTCCACCGGGGAGCTGTTTTTT
.	TRBV5-4	TRBJ2-7	.	CASSLETRGEQYF	TGTGCCAGCAGCTTGGAGACTAGAGGCGAGCAGTACTTC
.	TRBV28	TRBJ1-1	.	CASSLLTGMNTEAFF	TGTGCCAGCAGTTTATTAACAGGAATGAACACTGAAGCTTTCTTT
.	TRBV18	TRBJ1-1	.	CASSPRSANTEAFF	TGTGCCAGCTCACCCCGGTCCGCCAACACTGAAGCTTTCTTT
.	TRBV5-1	TRBJ2-5	.	CASSLGRGKETQYF	TGCGCCAGCAGCTTGGGCCGCGGGAAAGAGACCCAGTACTTC
once	TRBV6-6	TRBJ1-1	.	CASSSRDLEAFF	TGTGCCAGCAGTTCTCGGGACCTTGAAGCTTTCTTT
.	TRBV6-5	TRBJ1-5	TRBD1	CASSVDRGLNQPQHF	TGTGCCAGCAGTGTCGACAGGGGGCTCAATCAGCCCCAGCATTTT
.	TRBV5-1	TRBJ2-5	.	CASSLKSGLQETQYF	TGCGCCAGCAGCTTGAAGAGCGGGCTACAAGAGACCCAGTACTTC
.	TRBV5-1	TRBJ1-1	TRBD1	CASSLTGAKTEAFF	TGCGCCAGCAGCTTAACAGGGGCCAAGACTGAAGCTTTCTTT
.	TRBV10-2	TRBJ2-2	TRBD2	CASFGSLSGSNTGELFF	TGCGCCAGCTTTGGGTCCCTTAGCGGGAGTAACACCGGGGAGCTGTTTTTT
once	TRBV6-5	TRBJ2-7	TRBD2	CASSPARGATYEQYF	TGTGCCAGCAGTCCTGCGCGGGGGGCGACCTACGAGCAGTACTTC